This T cell receptor beta chain was captured in a study of blood T cell repertoires in COVID-19. In the study overall: T cells, B-cell-depleted T cells, or PBMCs provided the cDNA or gDNA that served as material.

In the authors' workflow: Amplifying reference gene primers gave estimates of nucleated cell counts. TCRdb keeps only in-frame clones here, not all; method: immunoSEQ multiplex PCR. The DNA gave D and trimming, while V, J and clone size come from that table. The top ten hold about 6% of the sample, which has approximately 100,000 clones, over 75% seen once. In germline, CDR1 is KGHDR, CDR2 SFDVKD. V was cut by 2 bases and J by 3 bases, with 12 bases left in between. This CDR3 has 16 residues. This chain uses TRBV24-1 with TRBJ2-2; weak D call: TRBD2 (5 bases). The TCR originated in a woman aged 60 to 75 with acute or convalescent COVID-19. Sequences were obtained from peripheral blood. The CDR3 region is CATSDSWAGDTGELFF. The CDR3 DNA sequence: TGTGCCACCAGTGATTCCTGGGCCGGGGACACCGGGGAGCTGTTTTTT.